Described below is a single T cell receptor beta chain sequence and its context. What it binds is not known. This sample is drawn from a study of cytomegalovirus exposure and HLA in healthy donors. General study points: Accurate predictions that matched the HLA-A and HLA-B alleles of most subjects were reportedly made from TCR beta sequences. A later analysis, which compared TCR beta chains of equal frequency, found the HLA-associated ones more clonally expanded. Prior analysis indicated that the majority of TCR beta V segments exhibited productivity approximately 87% or approximately 30% of the time.

Researchers ran the PCR with 60 Vbeta and 13 Jbeta primers. TCRdb's copy holds only in-frame clones and misses some; the assay was immunoSEQ multiplex PCR. The data hold nearly 200,000 clones, with 75% to 85% observed a single time. The CDR3 loop spans 14 amino acids. Germline CDR1 is SNHLY and CDR2 is FYNNEI. The V end lost 4 bases, the J end lost 9 bases, and 16 bases lay between the germline ends. The sequenced sample consisted of PBMCs. This chain joins TRBV2 and TRBJ1-3, with unresolved D. The clonotype comes from a woman aged 45-59 years in good health and CMV-seropositive. CDR3 sequence (DNA): TGTGCCAGCAGTGTCGCGCAGGCGTCGGCCACCATATATTTT. Amino acids: CASSVAQASATIYF. The whole variable domain, remainder taken from reference TRBV2 and TRBJ1-3, is EPEVTQTPSHQVTQMGQEVILRCVPISNHLYFYWYRQILGQKVEFLVSFYNNEISEKSEIFDDQFSVERPDGSNFTLKIRSTKLEDSAMYFCASSVAQASATIYFGEGSWLTVV.